The sequence of this T cell receptor (beta chain) was determined in a study of human T cells and chemical hapten exposure. Individual cDNA molecules in this library carried unique molecular identifiers. Original analysis: Samples contained a median of about 100,000 TCRs, with a range of roughly 23,224 to 700,000. TCRdb called the RACE reads again in MiXCR, with one record for every CDR3 protein. The V and J calls and clone size are TCRdb's, not the authors'. The repertoire holds roughly 160,000 distinct CDR3 sequences, around 13% seen once, with about 1.7% in the top ten. This clonotype was counted many times. The CDR3 covers 15 residues. The germline V and J ends were trimmed by 1 base and 8 bases, with 14 bases remaining between them. CDR1 MGHRA and CDR2 YSYEKL come from the germline V gene. The time point is: patch test 1, 2 weeks after DPC sensitization. Stated treatment: therapeutic diphenylcyclopropenone sensitization with weekly scalp DPC. Total RNA was extracted from unfractionated whole blood.

Sequencing used whole blood, obtained in connection with sensitization to the hapten diphenylcyclopropenone (DPC). The chain is built from TRBV4-1 and TRBJ1-4; the D is unclear. The source is a woman in her twenties or thirties with alopecia areata. Some clones in this sample may be carry-over from other donors' samples. CDR3 protein: CASSQAGGRVEKLFF. Here the CDR3 DNA reads TGCGCCAGCAGCCAAGCGGGAGGAAGGGTCGAAAAACTGTTTTTT.